This TCR beta chain is from a study of T-cell reconstitution after alpha-beta-depleted transplantation in children. Findings and limits, study-wide: Recipient T cells and thymic progenitors that survived gave rise to the high TCRbeta diversity observed at day 60 in some patients. Two months or so post-transplant, alpha-beta T cells reportedly derived from several hundred expanded graft clones. T cells produced anew were the main source of T-cell counts and diversity one year after transplant.

This clonotype was recorded many times. What it recognizes is unknown. Unique molecular identifiers tagged the TCRbeta library. One entry per CDR3 protein results from TCRdb running MiXCR on the PCR reads. The sample carries about 240,000 distinct CDR3 sequences, about 26% recorded once. The CDR3 is 16 amino acids. V shed 0 bases and J shed 2 bases, with 16 bases lying between them. Germline V gives CDR1 SQVTM, CDR2 ANQGSEA. The clonotype was recovered from a girl aged 2-10 years with Fanconi anemia, due to receive a stem cell transplant. Specimen: PBMCs, collected before TCRalphabeta/CD19-depleted stem cell transplant. The chain carries TRBV29-1 and TRBJ2-5; D may match TRBD1 or TRBD2 (5 bases each). The CDR3 DNA sequence: TGCAGCGTTGAAGATCTTCAGGGCGGGCATCAAGAGACCCAGTACTTC. The encoded protein is CSVEDLQGGHQETQYF. The full variable domain, rest sourced from reference TRBV29-1 and TRBJ2-5, is SAVISQKPSRDICQRGTSLTIQCQVDSQVTMMFWYRQQPGQSLTLIATANQGSEATYESGFVIDKFPISRPNLTFSTLTVSNMSPEDSSIYLCSVEDLQGGHQETQYFGPGTRLLVL.